The present T cell receptor beta chain was sequenced within a study of blood T cell repertoires in COVID-19. Study-level information: Italy, Spain and the United States were the sources of the convalescent and acute COVID-19 samples.

Participant age was roughly 18 to 100 years, and participants resided in approximately 24 US areas. Exposed enrollees had met someone with a PCR-confirmed or clinician-diagnosed COVID-19 case at some point within the 2 weeks before study entry. This clone was observed once. Original analysis: Amplification of reference gene primers provided the estimated nucleated cell counts. Profiled with immunoSEQ multiplex PCR; TCRdb holds only in-frame clones, not every one. The V and J calls and clone size were taken over from that table, and D and trimming were inferred from the DNA. The sample shows about 430,000 clones, 70% to 90% of them seen only once. This receptor was obtained from a woman aged 18-30 years who had been exposed to COVID-19. Specimen: PBMCs or T cells enriched from blood (not recorded which).

The DNA of the CDR3 is TGCGCCAGCAGCTTGGAGGCGGCTAGCGGGCCTTACAATGAGCAGTTCTTC. The encoded protein is CASSLEAASGPYNEQFF. The chain combines TRBV5-1 with TRBJ2-1; 8 bases match TRBD2. Per the germline V gene, CDR1 is SGHRS and CDR2 is YFSETQ. The length of the CDR3 is 17 residues. V was pared by 0 bases and J by 4 bases, with 9 bases of the junction left unmatched. The complete variable domain, with remaining parts taken from reference TRBV5-1 and TRBJ2-1, reads KAGVTQTPRYLIKTRGQQVTLSCSPISGHRSVSWYQQTPGQGLQFLFEYFSETQRNKGNFPGRFSGRQFSNSRSEMNVSTLELGDSALYLCASSLEAASGPYNEQFFGPGTRLTVL.